The 2 T cell receptor beta chains given below trace back to one sample, sequenced in a study of OX40 agonist ivuxolimab in advanced cancers. Libraries were constructed by the immunoSEQ multiplex PCR assay. In TCRdb, the immuneACCESS table is reduced to in-frame sequences with V and J assigned. These tables do not hold every clone; where another copy was compared, an unresolved V gene accounts for under half, and the others remain unexplained. The sample table contains more than 50,000 clones; only one count was recorded for under 90% of them. The ten largest clones take up roughly 1.5% of the sample. The sample in question was CD4+ or CD8+ T cells sorted from blood, obtained in a trial of the OX40 agonist ivuxolimab. Receptors originate from an adult with an advanced solid tumor such as melanoma, head and neck, liver or kidney cancer.

CDR3 sequence reads: CASSLDRFRTYEQYF. The CDR3 DNA follows: TGTGCCAGCAGCTTAGATCGCTTCAGGACCTACGAGCAGTACTTC. The chain combines TRBV7-2 with TRBJ2-7; D gene uncertain. CDR3 length: 15 amino acids. Germline CDR1 SGHTA, CDR2 FQGNSA. Trimming took 1 base from V and 2 from J, leaving 12 bases between them.

The chain joins TRBV5-4 to TRBJ1-2; D remains ambiguous. CDR3 length: 16 amino acids. In germline, CDR1 is SGHNT, CDR2 YYREEE (reference sequence). V lost 5 bases to trimming and J lost 4 bases, with 21 bases between them. DNA of the CDR3: TGTGCCAGCAGTCGTACGAGGAGCGACGCGGGCTATGGCTACACCTTC. This sequence encodes CASSRTRSDAGYGYTF.